This TCR beta chain was sequenced for a study of CD8 T cells in Susac syndrome. Germline V CDR1 and CDR2: SGHAT, FQNNGV. This CDR3 contains 18 residues. The V end was cut by 0 bases, the J end by 6 bases, with 20 bases between. Random-hexamer reverse transcription was applied to roughly 0.5 to 1 ug RNA. TCRdb ran MiXCR on the immunoSEQ multiplex PCR reads and lists one entry per CDR3 protein. The profile shows about 130,000 distinct CDR3 sequences, around 91% of them singletons. The V and J genes are TRBV11-2 and TRBJ2-2; D may match TRBD1 or TRBD2 (5 bases each). The sequence was collected from a human donor with multiple sclerosis. The sequencing sample was made of CD8+ T cells from PBMCs. CDR3 loop: CASSLDLGDEMLAGELFF. The CDR3 DNA sequence: TGTGCCAGCAGCTTAGATCTAGGGGACGAGATGCTGGCCGGGGAGCTGTTTTTT.